This T cell receptor beta chain stems from a study of blood T cell repertoires in COVID-19. The data were produced by immunoSEQ multiplex PCR, yet TCRdb's version contains in-frame clones alone and is incomplete. This sample carries some 130,000 clones, more than 70% of them seen once, and the ten largest clones take approximately 13%. The V gene's germline CDR1 is SQVTM and CDR2 ANQGSEA. CDR3 length equals 14 residues. Deletions cut 3 bases from V and 0 bases from J, with 10 bases between. The sample was peripheral blood. The TCR comes from a woman in her 30s who had recovered from COVID-19. The chain recombines TRBV29-1 with TRBJ2-3; tentatively, D is TRBD2 (5 bases). The CDR3 DNA reads as TGCAGCGTTGACAACGGGGTTAGCACAGATACGCAGTATTTT. Its translation is CSVDNGVSTDTQYF.